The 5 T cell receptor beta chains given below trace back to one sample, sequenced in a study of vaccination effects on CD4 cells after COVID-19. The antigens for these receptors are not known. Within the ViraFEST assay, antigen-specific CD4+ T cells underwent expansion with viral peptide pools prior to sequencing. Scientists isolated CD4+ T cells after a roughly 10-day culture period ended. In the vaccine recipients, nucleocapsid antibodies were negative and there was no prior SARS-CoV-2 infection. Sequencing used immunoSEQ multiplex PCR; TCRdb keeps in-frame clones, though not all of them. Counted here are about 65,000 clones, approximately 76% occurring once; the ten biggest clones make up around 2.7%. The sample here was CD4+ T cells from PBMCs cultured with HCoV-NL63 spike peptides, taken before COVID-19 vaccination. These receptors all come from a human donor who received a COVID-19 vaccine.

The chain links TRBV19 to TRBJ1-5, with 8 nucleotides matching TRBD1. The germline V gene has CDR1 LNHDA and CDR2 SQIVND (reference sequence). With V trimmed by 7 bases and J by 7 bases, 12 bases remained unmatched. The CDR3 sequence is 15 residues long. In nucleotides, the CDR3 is TGTGCCAGTACCGCCGGGACAGGCATGGGACAGCCCCAGCATTTT. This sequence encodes CASTAGTGMGQPQHF.

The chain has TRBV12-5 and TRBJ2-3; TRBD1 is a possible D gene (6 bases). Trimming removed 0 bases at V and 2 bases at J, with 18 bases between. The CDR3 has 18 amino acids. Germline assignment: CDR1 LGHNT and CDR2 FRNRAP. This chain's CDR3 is CASGLVLDGQITTDTQYF. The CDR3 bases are TGTGCTAGTGGTTTGGTACTCGACGGACAGATTACCACAGATACGCAGTATTTT.

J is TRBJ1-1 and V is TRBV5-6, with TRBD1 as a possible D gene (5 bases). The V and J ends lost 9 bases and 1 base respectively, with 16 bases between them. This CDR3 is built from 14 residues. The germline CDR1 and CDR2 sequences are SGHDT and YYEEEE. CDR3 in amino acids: CATNRGGRNTEAFF. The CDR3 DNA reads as TGTGCCACCAACCGTGGGGGAAGGAACACTGAAGCTTTCTTT.

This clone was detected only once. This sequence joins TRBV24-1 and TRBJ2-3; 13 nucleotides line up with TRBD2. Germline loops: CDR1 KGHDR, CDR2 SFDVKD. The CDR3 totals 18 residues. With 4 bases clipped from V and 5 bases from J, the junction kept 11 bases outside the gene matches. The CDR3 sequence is CATSDHGLAGAPLDTQYF. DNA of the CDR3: TGTGCCACCAGTGACCACGGACTAGCGGGGGCCCCGTTAGATACGCAGTATTTT.

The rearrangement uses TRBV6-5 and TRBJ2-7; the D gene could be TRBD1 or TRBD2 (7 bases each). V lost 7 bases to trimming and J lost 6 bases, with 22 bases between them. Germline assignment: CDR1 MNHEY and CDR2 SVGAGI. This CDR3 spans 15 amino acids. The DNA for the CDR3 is TGTGCCAGCACGGGAGGACAGGTGGGGGAGCGCGAGCAGTACGTC. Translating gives CASTGGQVGEREQYV.